This T cell receptor (beta chain) was identified in a study of T cell repertoires in cytomegalovirus infection. Study-wide context: Matching HLA type, along with CMV infection, was indicated by public TCR beta signatures. Study-wide points: Dominating the ex vivo response were TCR beta clonotypes that were CMV-specific and HLA-C-restricted.

A note on this clonotype: As yet, its antigen is unknown.

From the reads, TCRdb called clonotypes with MiXCR, one entry per CDR3 protein. The repertoire consists of hundreds of thousands of distinct CDR3 sequences, with 15% to 20% occurring once and the leading ten covering less than 9.5%. CDR1 is SQVTM and CDR2 is ANQGSEA in the germline V gene. V lost 7 bases and J lost 5, with 11 bases in between. The CDR3 spans 11 residues. Sequencing was carried out using PBMCs. The sequence derives from a human donor in good health (CMV status not recorded). Some clones in this sample may be carry-over from other donors' samples. The chain links TRBV29-1 to TRBJ1-1; no clear D gene. This CDR3 is CSAQFGTEAFF. The CDR3 region has the DNA TGCAGCGCCCAATTTGGGACTGAAGCTTTCTTT.